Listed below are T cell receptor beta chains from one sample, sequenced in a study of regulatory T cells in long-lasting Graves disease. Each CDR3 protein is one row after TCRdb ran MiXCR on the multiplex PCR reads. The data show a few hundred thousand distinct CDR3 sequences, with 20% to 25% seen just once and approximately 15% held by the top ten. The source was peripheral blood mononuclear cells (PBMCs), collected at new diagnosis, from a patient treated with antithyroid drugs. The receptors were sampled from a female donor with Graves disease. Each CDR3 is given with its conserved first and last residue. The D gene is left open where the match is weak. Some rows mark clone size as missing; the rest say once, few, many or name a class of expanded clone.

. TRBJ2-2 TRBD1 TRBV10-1 TGCGCCACGAGACAGGGAAGCACCGGGGAGCTGTTTTTT CATRQGSTGELFF
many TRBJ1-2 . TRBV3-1 TGTGCCAGCAGCCTCCTACAGGACCTGCGGGCGACTAACTATGGCTACACCTTC CASSLLQDLRATNYGYTF
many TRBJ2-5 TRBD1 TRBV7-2 TGTGCCAGCAGTCGACCCAGAGAACGGGACAGGGCTCGAGAGACCCAGTACTTC CASSRPRERDRARETQYF
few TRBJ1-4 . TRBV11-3 TGTGCCAGCAGCCCTCCGGACGGTAATGAAAAACTGTTTTTT CASSPPDGNEKLFF
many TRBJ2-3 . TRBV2 TGTGCCAGTGGACGGCCGGGTCGAACGGATACGCAGTATTTT CASGRPGRTDTQYF
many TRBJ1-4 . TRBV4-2 TGTGCCAGCAGCCAAGACGGGGCAGGGAGTGATGAAAAACTGTTTTTT CASSQDGAGSDEKLFF
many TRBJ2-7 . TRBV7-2 TGTGCCAGCAGCTTATTATCGGTTACCTACGAGCAGTACTTC CASSLLSVTYEQYF
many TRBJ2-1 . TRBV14 TGTGCCAGCAGCCAAGTCTGGGGGTCCTACAATGAGCAGTTCTTC CASSQVWGSYNEQFF
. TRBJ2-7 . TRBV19 TGTGCCAGTCGATCCACCAAAGAGCAGTACTTC CASRSTKEQYF
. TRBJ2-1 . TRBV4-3 TGCGCCAGCAGCCAATGGGGGGGCAACGAGCAGTTCTTC CASSQWGGNEQFF
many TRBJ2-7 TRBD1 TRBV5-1 TGCGCCAGCAGCTTGGTCGACAGGGAAGGCGAGCAGTACTTC CASSLVDREGEQYF
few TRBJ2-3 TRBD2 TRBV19 TGTGCCAGTAGTATCCCGGGACTAGCGGGAGGACTAGATACGCAGTATTTT CASSIPGLAGGLDTQYF
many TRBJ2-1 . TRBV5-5 TGTGCCAGCAGCTTGGTTTTAGATGAGCAGTTCTTC CASSLVLDEQFF
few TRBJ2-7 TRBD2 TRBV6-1 TGTGCCAGCAGCTCACCCGGGACTAGCGAACCCTACGAGCAGTACTTC CASSSPGTSEPYEQYF
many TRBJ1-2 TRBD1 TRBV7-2 TGTGCCAGCAGCCTGCAGGGACAGGTGTATGGCTACACCTTC CASSLQGQVYGYTF
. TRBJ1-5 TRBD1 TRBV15 TGTGCCACCAGCAGAGGACAGGGGGGACATCAGCCCCAGCATTTT CATSRGQGGHQPQHF
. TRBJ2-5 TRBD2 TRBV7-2 TGTGCCAGCAGCTTAGTAATGGGGCGGGGGCAAGAGACCCAGTACTTC CASSLVMGRGQETQYF
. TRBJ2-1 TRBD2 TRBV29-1 TGCAGCGTCGCAATAGCGGGAGGGCCTTCAAATGAGCAGTTCTTC CSVAIAGGPSNEQFF
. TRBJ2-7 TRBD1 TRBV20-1 TGCAGTGCTGGAGACGAGGGCAGGGGGTCGAATGAGCAGTACTTC CSAGDEGRGSNEQYF
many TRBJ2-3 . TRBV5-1 TGTGCCAGCAGCTTGGCAGGCAGCCCCGCAGATACGCAGTATTTT CASSLAGSPADTQYF
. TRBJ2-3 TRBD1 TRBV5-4 TGTGCCAGCAGCCAGGACAGGGGGGTGGAAGATACGCAGTATTTT CASSQDRGVEDTQYF
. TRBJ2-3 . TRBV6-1 TGTGCCAGCAGACCTTTAAGCACAGATACGCAGTATTTT CASRPLSTDTQYF
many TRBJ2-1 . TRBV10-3 TGTGCCATCAGTGAGTTACTAGGAGGGTACAATGAGCAGTTCTTC CAISELLGGYNEQFF
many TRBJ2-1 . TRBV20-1 TGCAGTGCTAGAGATGGGTACGGATACAATGAGCAGTTCTTC CSARDGYGYNEQFF
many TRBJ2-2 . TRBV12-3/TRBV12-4 TGTGCCAGCGGTGCTAGCTCGAACACCGGGGAGCTGTTTTTT CASGASSNTGELFF
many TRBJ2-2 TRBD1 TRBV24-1 TGTGCCACCAGTGAGACAGGGGGCACCGGGGAGCTGTTTTTT CATSETGGTGELFF
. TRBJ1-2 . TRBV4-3 TGCGCCAGCAGCCAAGGAGGCGGGGTGGAAGGCTACACCTTC CASSQGGGVEGYTF
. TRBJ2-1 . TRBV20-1 TGCAGTGCTCGCCCAGGGGGTGCGGGAGAGCAGTTCTTC CSARPGGAGEQFF
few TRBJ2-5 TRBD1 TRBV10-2 TGCGCCAGCACAGGGACAGGGGGCACCCAAGAGACCCAGTACTTC CASTGTGGTQETQYF
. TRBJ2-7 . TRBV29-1 TGCAGCGTTGTGGCCTCAGGGGAGCAGTACTTC CSVVASGEQYF
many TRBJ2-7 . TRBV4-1 TGCGCCAGCAGCCAAGTACCATCATCCTACGAGCAGTACTTC CASSQVPSSYEQYF
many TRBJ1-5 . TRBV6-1 TGTGCCAGCAGAAGCCCGCAAGAGCCGCGGCCCCAGCATTTT CASRSPQEPRPQHF
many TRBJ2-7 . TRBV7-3 TGTGCCAGCAGCTTAACTCCGGTCAGGGGCTCTGAGCAGTACTTC CASSLTPVRGSEQYF
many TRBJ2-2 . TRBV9 TGTGCCAGCAGCGTAGGTAGCGGCGGGGAGCTGTTTTTT CASSVGSGGELFF
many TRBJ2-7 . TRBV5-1 TGCGCCAGCAGCTTAACACAGTCCTACGAGCAGTACTTC CASSLTQSYEQYF
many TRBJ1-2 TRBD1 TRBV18 TGTGCCAGCTCACCTCGGGACAGTAACTATGGCTACACCTTC CASSPRDSNYGYTF
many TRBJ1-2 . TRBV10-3 TGTGCCATCTCACCCTCGGGTGGGGGAAGCGATGGCTACACCTTC CAISPSGGGSDGYTF